This is a list of T cell receptor beta chains from one sample in a study of blood T cell repertoires in COVID-19. Assay: immunoSEQ multiplex PCR; the TCRdb copy retains only in-frame clones and omits some. The repertoire holds 200,000 to 250,000 clones, with 90% as singletons. Sequencing used PBMCs or T cells enriched from blood (not recorded which). These TCRs come from a man aged 25-45 years who had been exposed to COVID-19. Each CDR3 is given with its conserved first and last residue. D genes are given only for firm matches. Clone sizes are given selectively: once, few, many, or a class where the clone is expanded.

clone_size	d_call	v_call	j_call	cdr3_aa	cdr3_nt
-	-	TRBV7-2	TRBJ2-5	CASSFRTHPGTQYF	TGTGCCAGCAGCTTTCGGACACATCCAGGGACCCAGTACTTC
-	TRBD2	TRBV10-1	TRBJ2-3	CASSESGKASGAKSTDTQYF	TGCGCCAGCAGTGAGTCGGGGAAGGCTAGCGGGGCCAAAAGCACAGATACGCAGTATTTT
once	-	TRBV19	TRBJ1-1	CASSPINRIMNTEAFF	TGTGCCAGTAGTCCTATAAACAGGATCATGAACACTGAAGCTTTCTTT
-	-	TRBV9	TRBJ1-1	CASSSVREAFF	TGTGCCAGCAGTTCGGTCCGGGAAGCTTTCTTT
-	TRBD1	TRBV20-1	TRBJ2-7	CSVRQGDEQYF	TGCAGTGTTAGACAGGGCGACGAGCAGTACTTC
-	-	TRBV11-2	TRBJ1-2	CASSLGSRTDGYTF	TGTGCCAGCAGCTTAGGCTCCCGGACAGATGGCTACACCTTC
-	-	TRBV3-1/TRBV3-2	TRBJ2-6	CASSHIARSGANVLTF	TGTGCCAGCAGCCACATCGCCCGGTCTGGGGCCAACGTCCTGACTTTC
-	TRBD1	TRBV3-1/TRBV3-2	TRBJ1-3	CASGPRDRPRGTIYF	TGTGCCAGCGGACCCCGGGACAGACCTCGTGGGACCATATATTTT
once	-	TRBV21-1	TRBJ2-7	CASSSQATYEQYF	TGTGCCAGCAGCAGTCAAGCCACCTACGAGCAGTACTTC
-	TRBD1	TRBV5-1	TRBJ2-3	CATQGAGDTQYF	TGCGCCACCCAGGGGGCCGGGGATACGCAGTATTTT
-	-	TRBV2	TRBJ1-4	CASSGGMSKKLFF	TGTGCCAGCAGTGGCGGTATGTCGAAAAAACTGTTTTTT
-	TRBD1	TRBV2	TRBJ2-3	CAGRQGVFTDTQYF	TGTGCCGGTAGACAGGGGGTGTTCACAGATACGCAGTATTTT
-	TRBD2	TRBV3-1/TRBV3-2	TRBJ2-1	CASSPSLAGGRNEQFF	TGTGCCAGCAGCCCATCATTAGCGGGGGGGCGAAATGAGCAGTTCTTC
-	TRBD1	TRBV27	TRBJ1-4	CASSGTVVEKLFF	TGTGCCAGCAGTGGGACAGTGGTCGAAAAACTGTTTTTT
-	TRBD1	TRBV10-3	TRBJ1-1	CAIAGTGLPEAFF	TGTGCCATCGCCGGGACAGGGCTCCCTGAAGCTTTCTTT
-	-	TRBV3-1/TRBV3-2	TRBJ1-2	CASSQSTQSTFGYTF	TGTGCCAGCAGCCAATCGACTCAAAGCACCTTTGGCTACACCTTC
-	-	TRBV12-5	TRBJ2-7	CASGVNGQYF	TGTGCTAGTGGAGTTAACGGGCAGTACTTC
-	-	TRBV5-1	TRBJ1-6	CASSLGRPGGGSPLHF	TGCGCCAGCAGCTTGGGGAGGCCCGGTGGTGGTTCACCCCTCCACTTT
-	-	TRBV7-9	TRBJ2-1	CASSLSLSPSYNEQFF	TGTGCCAGCAGCTTAAGCCTCTCCCCGAGCTACAATGAGCAGTTCTTC
-	-	TRBV7-2	TRBJ1-5	CASSLGQINQPQHF	TGTGCCAGCAGCTTAGGACAGATTAATCAGCCCCAGCATTTT
-	-	TRBV7-9	TRBJ1-3	CASSLEGSYSGNTIYF	TGTGCCAGCAGCTTGGAAGGGAGCTATAGTGGAAACACCATATATTTT
-	-	TRBV18	TRBJ2-3	CASSSGTDTQYF	TGTGCCAGCTCATCCGGGACAGATACGCAGTATTTT
-	TRBD1	TRBV7-6	TRBJ2-3	CASTPQGASDTQYF	TGTGCCAGCACCCCACAGGGGGCAAGTGATACGCAGTATTTT
few	TRBD1	TRBV30	TRBJ1-6	CASPGRTGLNSPLHF	TGTGCCTCCCCCGGCCGGACAGGGCTGAATTCACCCCTCCACTTT
-	TRBD2	TRBV5-1	TRBJ2-1	CASSSTTSGGRGEQFF	TGCGCCAGCAGCTCCACCACTAGCGGGGGAAGGGGTGAGCAGTTCTTC
-	TRBD1	TRBV12-5	TRBJ2-2	CASRGQMNTGELFF	TGTGCTAGCCGGGGACAGATGAACACCGGGGAGCTGTTTTTT
-	-	TRBV5-1	TRBJ2-6	CASSYSSGVSGANVLTF	TGCGCCAGCAGCTATTCATCAGGGGTATCCGGGGCCAACGTCCTGACTTTC
-	-	TRBV25-1	TRBJ2-6	CASSEEVAGANVLTF	TGTGCCAGCAGTGAAGAGGTTGCTGGGGCCAACGTCCTGACTTTC
-	TRBD2	TRBV11-3	TRBJ2-3	CASSPGLAGDLDTQYF	TGTGCCAGCAGCCCGGGACTAGCGGGGGACCTAGATACGCAGTATTTT
-	-	TRBV5-5	TRBJ1-4	CASSSSRTTREKLFF	TGTGCCAGCAGCTCTAGCCGGACCACTCGGGAAAAACTGTTTTTT
-	TRBD2	TRBV9	TRBJ2-3	CASSVSSGGVDTQYF	TGTGCCAGCAGCGTATCCAGCGGGGGGGTAGATACGCAGTATTTT
-	-	TRBV12-3/TRBV12-4	TRBJ1-5	CASSPDRPQPQHF	TGTGCCAGCAGTCCCGACAGACCACAGCCCCAGCATTTT
-	TRBD2	TRBV9	TRBJ2-5	CASSVGNVGASGAQETQYF	TGTGCCAGCAGCGTAGGGAATGTTGGGGCTAGCGGGGCCCAAGAGACCCAGTACTTC
once	TRBD2	TRBV6-5	TRBJ2-3	CAAGLAGDGDTQYF	TGTGCCGCTGGACTAGCGGGGGACGGGGATACGCAGTATTTT
-	-	TRBV12-3/TRBV12-4	TRBJ1-1	CASSFGDSEAFF	TGTGCCAGCAGTTTCGGAGACAGTGAAGCTTTCTTT
-	TRBD1	TRBV19	TRBJ2-1	CASSGMTGGYNEQFF	TGTGCCAGTAGTGGGATGACAGGGGGATACAATGAGCAGTTCTTC
-	-	TRBV11-2	TRBJ1-3	CASSSLLRSSGNTIYF	TGTGCCAGCAGCTCCCTCTTGCGGAGCTCTGGAAACACCATATATTTT
-	-	TRBV5-8	TRBJ2-7	CASSFRGDSYEQYF	TGTGCCAGCAGCTTTCGCGGGGACTCCTACGAGCAGTACTTC
-	TRBD1	TRBV15	TRBJ2-7	CATSSGTGNYEQYF	TGTGCCACCAGCTCTGGGACAGGCAACTACGAGCAGTACTTC
-	TRBD2	TRBV7-9	TRBJ2-5	CASVRGLAGYQETQYF	TGTGCCAGCGTAAGGGGACTAGCGGGGTATCAAGAGACCCAGTACTTC
-	TRBD1	TRBV27	TRBJ1-1	CASWVRDRGREAFF	TGTGCCAGTTGGGTCCGGGACAGGGGGCGAGAAGCTTTCTTT
-	TRBD1	TRBV7-9	TRBJ1-1	CASNGQVNTEAFF	TGTGCCAGCAACGGACAGGTGAACACTGAAGCTTTCTTT
-	-	TRBV18	TRBJ2-3	CASSPGGTDTQYF	TGTGCCAGCTCACCAGGGGGGACAGATACGCAGTATTTT
few	-	TRBV7-8	TRBJ1-3	CASSFGLTGHRGNTIYF	TGTGCCAGCAGTTTTGGTTTAACGGGACATCGCGGAAACACCATATATTTT
-	TRBD1	TRBV29-1	TRBJ1-2	CSVGEGTAYGYTF	TGCAGCGTTGGAGAGGGGACAGCGTATGGCTACACCTTC